Below, 26 T cell receptor beta chains from the same sample are listed, as sequenced in a study of blood T cell repertoires in COVID-19. Assay: immunoSEQ multiplex PCR; the TCRdb copy retains only in-frame clones and omits some. The table shows 350,000 to 400,000 clones, with around nine tenths occurring only once. Input material: peripheral blood. The receptors originated from a woman in her fifties or sixties with COVID-19, enrolled during active disease.

This clone was seen just once. The chain has TRBV5-8 and TRBJ1-2; TRBD1 matches 10 bases. The germline gives CDR1 SGHTS, CDR2 YDEGEE. The CDR3 is 16 residues long. V gave up 1 base and J gave up 5 bases; unmatched junction bases: 8. The chain's CDR3 is CASSLWGDRGRYGYTF. CDR3 nucleotide sequence: TGTGCCAGCAGCTTGTGGGGGGACAGGGGACGATATGGCTACACCTTC. Full variable domain (rest looked up from reference TRBV5-8 and TRBJ1-2): EAGVTQSPTHLIKTRGQQATLRCSPISGHTSVYWYQQALGLGLQFLLWYDEGEERNRGNFPPRFSGRQFPNYSSELNVNALELEDSALYLCASSLWGDRGRYGYTFGSGTRLTVV.

This chain connects TRBV3-1 (or the pseudogene TRBV3-2) to TRBJ1-5; D uncertain. Between the trimmed V and J ends, which lost 9 bases and 0 bases, there was a span of 18 bases. Germline V CDR1 and CDR2: LGHDT, YNNKEL (reference sequence). The CDR3 covers 16 residues. As DNA, the CDR3 is TGTGCCAGAAGCAAATTACAGCCTGATAGCAATCAGCCCCAGCATTTT. Translated, it gives CARSKLQPDSNQPQHF.

The chain combines TRBV10-3 with TRBJ1-1, with 9 bases aligning to TRBD1. The CDR3 is 13 amino acids. V shed 5 bases, J shed 8 bases, and the junction held 6 bases outside the gene matches. The V gene's germline CDR1 is ENHRY and CDR2 SYGVKD. The CDR3 nucleotides read TGTGCCATCAGTCCTACAGGGGGCGGAGAAGCTTTCTTT. Its protein is CAISPTGGGEAFF.

The chain couples TRBV19 to TRBJ2-5, with D tentatively TRBD2 (6 bases). Trimming stripped 5 bases from V and 2 bases from J, with 9 bases between. The CDR3 loop spans 13 amino acids. CDR1 is LNHDA and CDR2 is SQIVND in the germline V gene (reference sequence). CDR3 in amino acids: CASSGTLQETQYF. DNA for the CDR3: TGTGCCAGTAGTGGGACTTTACAAGAGACCCAGTACTTC. The whole variable domain, filled in from reference TRBV19 and TRBJ2-5, reads DGGITQSPKYLFRKEGQNVTLSCEQNLNHDAMYWYRQDPGQGLRLIYYSQIVNDFQKGDIAEGYSVSREKKESFPLTVTSAQKNPTAFYLCASSGTLQETQYFGPGTRLLVL.

This clone was seen only once. The V and J genes are TRBV2 and TRBJ1-3; D is possibly TRBD1 (6 bases). CDR1 is SNHLY and CDR2 is FYNNEI in the germline V gene. Trimming took off 11 bases at V and 2 bases at J, with 16 bases between the two ends. The CDR3 is 14 residues long. Here the CDR3 reads CAGRRPGAGNTIYF. The CDR3 bases are TGTGCCGGCCGACGGCCAGGGGCTGGAAACACCATATATTTT.

V gene TRBV2 combines with J gene TRBJ2-3; unclear D gene. The V gene lost 7 bases and the J gene lost 6 bases, with 11 bases spanning the gap. Germline-derived CDR1 and CDR2 are SNHLY and FYNNEI. CDR3 length: 12 amino acids. The CDR3 bases are TGTGCCAGCAAGAGGCTGGCGGATACGCAGTATTTT. It is translated as CASKRLADTQYF.

The V and J genes are TRBV6-2 or TRBV6-3 and TRBJ2-7; 7 bases map to TRBD1. This CDR3 is built from 14 residues. Germline CDR1 and CDR2: MNHEY and SVGEGT. The ends lost 5 bases at V and 2 bases at J; junction bases unmatched: 6. CDR3 nucleotide sequence: TGTGCCAGCAGTACGACAGGGTTCCCCTACGAGCAGTACTTC. The encoded protein is CASSTTGFPYEQYF.

This clone was seen a few times. The genes are TRBV9 and TRBJ2-1; tentative D call: TRBD1 (5 bases). Trimming took off 2 bases at V and 0 bases at J, with 9 bases between the two ends. CDR3 length: 15 residues. Germline assignment: CDR1 SGDLS and CDR2 YYNGEE. CDR3 amino acids: CASSVLGDSYNEQFF. The CDR3 nucleotides are TGTGCCAGCAGCGTGCTAGGGGACTCCTACAATGAGCAGTTCTTC.

The table lists this clone with a few counts. This rearrangement joins TRBV6-6 to TRBJ2-4; D is possibly TRBD2 (6 bases). CDR1 is MNHNY, CDR2 SVGAGI, per germline (reference sequence). There are 15 residues in the CDR3. Trimming cost V 5 bases and J 5 bases, with 16 bases left between them. The CDR3 is CASSINGGTENIQYF. In DNA, the CDR3 is TGTGCCAGCAGTATAAACGGGGGAACAGAAAACATTCAGTACTTC.

V is TRBV4-1 and J is TRBJ1-6; weak D call: TRBD1 (5 bases). The V end lost 1 base, the J end lost 6 bases, and 7 bases lay between the germline ends. The CDR3 is 14 amino acids. Germline CDR1 and CDR2: MGHRA and YSYEKL. The CDR3: CASSQAGGNSPLHF. The CDR3 bases are TGCGCCAGCAGCCAAGCCGGGGGTAATTCACCCCTCCACTTT.

This clone was recorded only once. The chain has TRBV13 and TRBJ1-3, with 8 positions matching TRBD1. The CDR3 covers 14 residues. V gave up 4 bases and J gave up 4 bases; unmatched junction bases: 3. Germline lookup yields CDR1 PRHDT and CDR2 FYEKMQ (reference sequence). The CDR3, as DNA: TGTGCCAGCAGCTCCGGGACAGGCGGAAACACCATATATTTT. Translated, it gives CASSSGTGGNTIYF.

In its sample, this clone was seen once. The chain joins TRBV7-9 to TRBJ2-7; possible D gene TRBD1, 6 bases. V was clipped by 7 bases and J by 6 bases, with 13 bases between them. The germline V gene encodes CDR1 SEHNR and CDR2 FQNEAQ (reference sequence). The CDR3 has 12 residues. CDR3 sequence (DNA): TGTGCCAGCACCTATACAGGGCGCGAGCAGTACTTC. It translates to CASTYTGREQYF.

The V call is TRBV12-5, the J call TRBJ2-7, with a tentative D call TRBD1 (5 bases). Germline V gives CDR1 LGHNT, CDR2 FRNRAP. The CDR3 length is 13 residues. V lost 9 bases to trimming and J lost 6 bases, with 18 bases between them. The CDR3 sequence: CASRDSPSPEQYF. CDR3 in DNA: TGTGCTAGCAGGGATAGCCCGTCACCCGAGCAGTACTTC.

The CDR3 DNA reads TGTGCCAGCAGCTCTAAGCCGGGACACCTCTCTGGAAACACCATATATTTT. Protein: CASSSKPGHLSGNTIYF. The chain recombines TRBV7-6 with TRBJ1-3, with D possibly being TRBD1 (6 bases). Germline CDR1 and CDR2: SGHVS and FNYEAQ. Trimming cost V 4 bases and J 0 bases, with 16 bases left between them. The CDR3 has 17 amino acids.

The chain links TRBV18 to TRBJ2-7, with 7 bases that match TRBD1. The V gene's germline CDR1 is KGHSH and CDR2 LQKENI. J was trimmed by 0 bases and V by 3 bases; bases with no gene match: 11. The CDR3 contains 17 residues. The CDR3 coding sequence is TGTGCCAGCTCACCGATTGATCAGGGGGTTGGCTCCTACGAGCAGTACTTC. Protein product: CASSPIDQGVGSYEQYF.

This clone was picked up one time. The gene calls are TRBV30 and TRBJ1-2; 8 nucleotides line up with TRBD1. CDR1 and CDR2 (germline): GTSNPN, SVGIG (reference sequence). There are 14 residues in the CDR3. V trimming: 4 bases; J trimming: 4 bases; junction bases outside the gene matches: 8. The CDR3 is CAWISQGAVYGYTF. The CDR3 region has the DNA TGTGCCTGGATATCCCAGGGGGCCGTCTATGGCTACACCTTC.

The rearrangement joins TRBV5-1 to TRBJ1-6, with D tentatively TRBD1 (5 bases). Looked up from germline, CDR1 is SGHRS and CDR2 is YFSETQ. V lost 4 bases to trimming and J lost 7 bases, with 12 bases between them. The CDR3 has 14 amino acids. In DNA, the CDR3 is TGCGCCAGCAGCCTTGCGGGGGTGAATTCACCCCTCCACTTT. Protein: CASSLAGVNSPLHF.

The chain uses TRBV6-2 or TRBV6-3 and TRBJ2-3, with 14 positions matching TRBD2. The CDR3 covers 18 residues. V shed 3 bases and J 2 bases; nucleotides not matched to a gene: 7. Germline CDR1 and CDR2: MNHEY and SVGEGT. CDR3 nucleotides: TGTGCCAGCAGTTATAGACTAGCGGGGGGGCTGACCACAGATACGCAGTATTTT. Residues: CASSYRLAGGLTTDTQYF.

V usage is TRBV4-1 and J usage is TRBJ2-7; tentative D call: TRBD1 (6 bases). CDR1 and CDR2 from the germline V gene are MGHRA and YSYEKL. V lost 2 bases, J lost 2 bases, and 22 bases lay in between. The CDR3 has 18 amino acids. The CDR3 is CASSQFSLVRGETYEQYF. The CDR3 nucleotides are TGCGCCAGCAGCCAATTCTCACTTGTCAGGGGCGAAACCTACGAGCAGTACTTC.

CDR3 sequence: CSDTRGAEDTQYF. For the CDR3, the DNA is TGCAGCGATACGCGGGGGGCGGAGGATACGCAGTATTTT. This chain uses TRBV29-1 with TRBJ2-3; 8 bases are a match to TRBD2. V was pared by 7 bases and J by 6 bases, with 9 bases of the junction left unmatched. Germline V gene data show CDR1 as SQVTM and CDR2 as ANQGSEA. This CDR3 is 13 amino acids long.

The chain recombines TRBV6-5 with TRBJ2-7, with a possible D match to TRBD1 (6 bases). This CDR3 spans 14 amino acids. Germline V gene lookup returns CDR1 MNHEY and CDR2 SVGAGI. V was pared by 6 bases and J by 3 bases, with 15 bases between. Written as DNA, the CDR3 is TGTGCCAGCAGCTCCAATACAGGGATCTACGAGCAGTACTTC. Amino acids: CASSSNTGIYEQYF.

The genes are TRBV5-5 and TRBJ2-3; weak D call: TRBD2 (7 bases). Looked up from germline, CDR1 is SGHKS and CDR2 is YYEKEE (reference sequence). Deletions cut 6 bases from V and 3 bases from J, with 20 bases between. The CDR3 has 16 residues. The CDR3 bases are TGTGCCAGCATCTGGATGAGGGGGGGCGTTACAGATACGCAGTATTTT. This sequence encodes CASIWMRGGVTDTQYF.

The chain links TRBV5-4 to TRBJ2-3; 13 bases are shared with TRBD2. Germline CDR1 is SGHNT and CDR2 is YYREEE (reference sequence). Trimming at V came to 4 bases and at J to 2 bases, leaving 4 bases not matched to a gene. This CDR3 comprises 16 residues. CDR3 nucleotide sequence: TGTGCCAGCAGCCCGGGGACTAGCGGGACCACAGATACGCAGTATTTT. This codes for CASSPGTSGTTDTQYF.

The chain carries TRBV5-1 and TRBJ1-4, with TRBD1 identical over 7 bases. Unmatched junction bases numbered 11, after V lost 5 bases and J lost 7 bases. The CDR3 extends over 15 amino acids. Germline V gene sequence: CDR1 SGHRS, CDR2 YFSETQ. CDR3 nucleotides: TGCGCCAGCAGTTCCCAGGGGGATTTAAGTGAAAAACTGTTTTTT. This gives the protein CASSSQGDLSEKLFF.

This chain uses TRBV19 with TRBJ1-1; 7 bases are a match to TRBD1. Looked up from germline, CDR1 is LNHDA and CDR2 is SQIVND (reference sequence). CDR3 length equals 13 residues. J was trimmed by 4 bases and V by 10 bases; bases with no gene match: 9. As DNA, the CDR3 is TGTGCCACCCAGGACAGGAGTCTCACTGAAGCTTTCTTT. The encoded protein is CATQDRSLTEAFF.

This chain connects TRBV20-1 to TRBJ2-4, with D possibly matching TRBD2 (7 bases). The CDR3 length is 16 residues. The germline gives CDR1 DFQATT, CDR2 SNEGSKA (reference sequence). V was trimmed by 3 bases and J by 5 bases, leaving 20 bases between them. CDR3 region: CSASLERDTSQNIQYF. The CDR3 nucleotides read TGCAGTGCTAGTCTAGAGCGGGACACAAGCCAAAACATTCAGTACTTC.